This T cell receptor (beta chain) was sequenced during a study of beta chain features in type 1 diabetes. Study-wide background: Healthy donors and patients had similar age, gender and cell yields. Study results and caveats: Within the patient group, naive, central memory and Treg TCRB repertoires appeared more similar to each other than within healthy donors. Among all four CD4+ subsets, Type 1 diabetes patients had TCRB CDR3s that were moderately but significantly shorter.

Reverse transcription of all isolated RNA meant that expressed TCRB transcripts were sequenced. The table came from immunoSEQ multiplex PCR; TCRdb's copy has only in-frame clones and leaves some out. The table lists 250,000 to 350,000 clones, about 15% of them singletons. The length of the CDR3 is 14 residues. Trimming stripped 5 bases from V and 0 bases from J, with 10 bases between. Per germline, CDR1 MNHEY and CDR2 SVGAGI. Blood was collected once per donor into heparin, averaging roughly 0.12 L. Staining for CD45RO/CCR7/CD25/CD127/CD95/CD27 allowed sorting of CD4+ naive, central memory, regulatory and stem cell-like memory cells. Comment on this clone: Its specificity is unknown.

The sequenced material came from naive CD4+ T cells from blood. The TCR was taken from a man younger than 35 with type 1 diabetes. The chain combines TRBV6-5 with TRBJ1-1, with D uncertain. The DNA of the CDR3 is TGTGCCAGCAGTCGTGGACTGTTGAACACTGAAGCTTTCTTT. Protein sequence: CASSRGLLNTEAFF.